The entry that follows covers one TCR beta chain sequence. The CDR3 covers 15 residues. Germline V gives CDR1 MNHNS, CDR2 SASEGT. Assay used: immunoSEQ multiplex PCR; TCRdb lists only in-frame clones, some missing. The sample carries some 27,000 clones, approximately 84% recorded once. This sample was included in a study of PD-1 blockade in mismatch repair-deficient tumors. The genes are TRBV6-1 and TRBJ2-5; the match to TRBD2 covers 7 bases. The J call may be wrong; the DNA end is better matched by TRBJ2-7. The sample here was PBMCs, taken before pembrolizumab treatment. This receptor was obtained from an adult with mismatch repair-deficient cancer. CDR3 nucleotides: TGTGCCAGCAGACCCACGGGAGGTTGGGCCTACGAGCAGTACTTC. This sequence encodes CASRPTGGWAYEQYF.